This T cell receptor (beta chain) is from a study of T cells in Graves' hyperthyroidism and ophthalmopathy. Stable hyperthyroidism: no ophthalmopathy progression over 18 months of follow-up. Patients between 18 and 65 years old had hyperthyroidism, newly diagnosed and lasting under 2 months. TCR beta CDR3 sequences were amplified from RNA transcripts. With the HTBI primer set, the TCR CDR3 went through a first round of RT-PCR. TCRdb recomputed calls from the multiplex PCR reads with MiXCR, one row per CDR3 protein. The data contain about 610,000 distinct CDR3 sequences, 40% to 55% of them singletons. The study, taken as a whole, reports: The model forecast ophthalmopathy, anticipating it by a median about 6.5 months before onset.

There are 15 residues in the CDR3. Deletions cut 7 bases from V and 2 bases from J, with 14 bases between. A few counts support this clonotype. Its antigen remains unidentified. This receptor was identified in a woman under 30 with Graves' hyperthyroidism. The V gene is TRBV12-3 or TRBV12-4, the J gene TRBJ2-2; possibly TRBD1 for D (6 bases). The sequenced sample was peripheral blood or thyroid tissue (not recorded which). The CDR3 coding sequence is TGTGCCAGCACCTTTGGACAGTACAACACCGGGGAGCTGTTTTTT. This gives the protein CASTFGQYNTGELFF.